The TCR beta chain under discussion was sequenced for a study of T-cell reconstitution after alpha-beta-depleted transplantation in children. A library of TCRbeta sequences, prepared with unique molecular identifiers, was generated. MiXCR, applied by TCRdb to the PCR reads, yields one record per CDR3 protein. Among around 600,000 distinct CDR3 sequences listed, 16% were seen once. The length of the CDR3 is 14 residues. Trimming removed 3 bases from V and 0 bases from J, with 6 bases in between. CDR1 is LNHDA and CDR2 is SQIVND in the germline V gene (reference sequence). The sample consisted of PBMCs from the stem cell graft donor, taken from the stem cell graft. The J gene is TRBJ2-1, the V gene TRBV19, with D unclear. The clonotype comes from a human donor who donated a stem cell graft to a child with acute myeloid leukemia. CDR3 amino acids: CASSIVSSYNEQFF. CDR3 DNA sequence: TGTGCCAGTAGTATCGTAAGCTCCTACAATGAGCAGTTCTTC.